A selection of T cell receptor beta chains follows, all from one sample in a study of control samples from healthy donors and cancer patients. The table came from immunoSEQ multiplex PCR; TCRdb's copy has only in-frame clones and leaves some out. The repertoire holds more than 95,000 clones, 85% to 95% seen once, with about 2.6% in the top ten. Sequencing input: blood. The receptors shown here come from a young man in good health. CDR3s include the opening cysteine and the closing phenylalanine or tryptophan. A D gene is named only where the DNA matches it firmly. Only part of the rows carry a size: once, few, many, or a class if the clone is expanded.

abundance: NA
d_gene: TRBD1
v_gene: TRBV28
j_gene: TRBJ1-1
CDR3aa: CASPSRDRGTEAFF
CDR3nt: TGTGCCAGTCCCTCCCGGGACAGGGGCACTGAAGCTTTCTTT

abundance: NA
d_gene: NA
v_gene: TRBV24-1
j_gene: TRBJ2-3
CDR3aa: CATSDPEGARSTDTQYF
CDR3nt: TGTGCCACCAGTGACCCCGAAGGGGCGAGGAGCACAGATACGCAGTATTTT

abundance: NA
d_gene: NA
v_gene: TRBV29-1
j_gene: TRBJ1-2
CDR3aa: CSVEDLRKGQQTYYGYTF
CDR3nt: TGCAGCGTTGAAGATTTGAGAAAGGGACAACAAACGTACTATGGCTACACCTTC

abundance: NA
d_gene: NA
v_gene: TRBV6-2/TRBV6-3
j_gene: TRBJ2-2
CDR3aa: CASSYSWGNTGELFF
CDR3nt: TGTGCCAGCAGTTACTCGTGGGGGAACACCGGGGAGCTGTTTTTT

abundance: NA
d_gene: NA
v_gene: TRBV15
j_gene: TRBJ1-5
CDR3aa: CATSRNGGNQPQHF
CDR3nt: TGTGCCACCAGCAGAAACGGGGGCAATCAGCCCCAGCATTTT

abundance: few
d_gene: TRBD1
v_gene: TRBV11-3
j_gene: TRBJ2-3
CDR3aa: CASSSPRQGGTQYF
CDR3nt: TGTGCCAGCAGCTCCCCGAGACAGGGCGGGACGCAGTATTTT

abundance: NA
d_gene: NA
v_gene: TRBV5-1
j_gene: TRBJ1-1
CDR3aa: CASSLGPGAEAFF
CDR3nt: TGCGCCAGCAGCTTGGGGCCTGGGGCTGAAGCTTTCTTT

abundance: NA
d_gene: NA
v_gene: TRBV4-1
j_gene: TRBJ1-2
CDR3aa: CASSQDVRPGVNGYTF
CDR3nt: TGCGCCAGCAGCCAAGATGTGAGGCCGGGGGTGAATGGCTACACCTTC

abundance: once
d_gene: NA
v_gene: TRBV6-6
j_gene: TRBJ2-1
CDR3aa: CASSYSTGGAGSEQFF
CDR3nt: TGTGCCAGCAGTTACTCGACTGGGGGGGCCGGGAGTGAGCAGTTCTTC

abundance: NA
d_gene: TRBD1
v_gene: TRBV7-2
j_gene: TRBJ2-7
CDR3aa: CASSLGGTGLLEQYF
CDR3nt: TGTGCCAGCAGCTTAGGAGGGACAGGGCTTTTGGAGCAGTACTTC

abundance: NA
d_gene: TRBD2
v_gene: TRBV7-9
j_gene: TRBJ2-1
CDR3aa: CASSFQTSGGNPNYNEQFF
CDR3nt: TGTGCCAGCAGCTTCCAGACTAGCGGGGGGAACCCAAATTACAATGAGCAGTTCTTC

abundance: NA
d_gene: TRBD2
v_gene: TRBV28
j_gene: TRBJ2-7
CDR3aa: CASSLGGTYEQYF
CDR3nt: TGTGCCAGCAGTTTGGGGGGGACCTACGAGCAGTACTTC

abundance: NA
d_gene: NA
v_gene: TRBV19
j_gene: TRBJ2-5
CDR3aa: CASSIGWGEQETQYF
CDR3nt: TGTGCCAGTAGTATAGGGTGGGGAGAGCAAGAGACCCAGTACTTC

abundance: NA
d_gene: TRBD2
v_gene: TRBV3-1/TRBV3-2
j_gene: TRBJ2-1
CDR3aa: CASMPTSGDYNEQFF
CDR3nt: TGTGCCAGCATGCCGACTAGCGGGGACTACAATGAGCAGTTCTTC

abundance: NA
d_gene: TRBD1
v_gene: TRBV7-9
j_gene: TRBJ1-1
CDR3aa: CASSPGQGVNTEAFF
CDR3nt: TGTGCCAGCAGCCCAGGACAGGGGGTGAACACTGAAGCTTTCTTT

abundance: NA
d_gene: NA
v_gene: TRBV6-5
j_gene: TRBJ2-7
CDR3aa: CATRTDTYEQYF
CDR3nt: TGTGCCACTCGGACAGATACCTACGAGCAGTACTTC

abundance: NA
d_gene: NA
v_gene: TRBV27
j_gene: TRBJ2-1
CDR3aa: CASSVPGWGYNEQFF
CDR3nt: TGTGCCAGCAGCGTCCCTGGGTGGGGTTACAATGAGCAGTTCTTC

abundance: NA
d_gene: TRBD1
v_gene: TRBV6-5
j_gene: TRBJ1-2
CDR3aa: CASRTGTGLYGYTF
CDR3nt: TGTGCCAGCAGAACCGGGACAGGGCTCTATGGCTACACCTTC

abundance: NA
d_gene: TRBD1
v_gene: TRBV19
j_gene: TRBJ2-3
CDR3aa: CASSTRQGGRADTQYF
CDR3nt: TGTGCCAGTAGTACCCGACAGGGGGGGAGGGCAGATACGCAGTATTTT

abundance: NA
d_gene: NA
v_gene: TRBV7-2
j_gene: TRBJ2-2
CDR3aa: CASSLEGGANTGELFF
CDR3nt: TGTGCCAGCAGCTTAGAGGGGGGGGCGAACACCGGGGAGCTGTTTTTT

abundance: NA
d_gene: NA
v_gene: TRBV5-4
j_gene: TRBJ1-2
CDR3aa: CASSLVRGGDGYTF
CDR3nt: TGTGCCAGCAGCTTGGTGAGAGGGGGGGATGGCTACACCTTC

abundance: NA
d_gene: NA
v_gene: TRBV2
j_gene: TRBJ2-3
CDR3aa: CASTRTPKDTQYF
CDR3nt: TGTGCCAGCACCAGGACCCCCAAAGATACGCAGTATTTT

abundance: NA
d_gene: TRBD2
v_gene: TRBV7-7
j_gene: TRBJ2-5
CDR3aa: CASSYSWTSGGFQETQYF
CDR3nt: TGTGCCAGCAGCTATTCATGGACTAGCGGGGGGTTCCAAGAGACCCAGTACTTC

abundance: NA
d_gene: TRBD1
v_gene: TRBV11-1
j_gene: TRBJ2-7
CDR3aa: CASSLGQGAHSYEQYF
CDR3nt: TGTGCCAGCAGCTTGGGACAGGGGGCCCACTCCTACGAGCAGTACTTC

abundance: NA
d_gene: TRBD1
v_gene: TRBV5-6
j_gene: TRBJ1-2
CDR3aa: CASSLGTGVPHGYTF
CDR3nt: TGTGCCAGCAGCTTGGGGACAGGAGTTCCTCATGGCTACACCTTC

abundance: once
d_gene: NA
v_gene: TRBV5-5
j_gene: TRBJ2-3
CDR3aa: CASRGDGSYTDTQYF
CDR3nt: TGTGCCAGCCGAGGAGATGGGAGTTACACAGATACGCAGTATTTT